Detailed here is one TCR beta chain. Frequency indicates this clonotype is medium-sized (0.01 to 0.1%); no count is kept. Its antigen remains unidentified. To amplify TRB rearrangements, a touch-down multiplex PCR protocol was run with the TRB-A and TRB-B primer pools combined in a single tube. Two consecutive PCR reactions with Phusion HS II polymerase added Illumina adapters and sample indices to the amplicons. Amplicons were gel-purified with the NucleoSpin Gel and PCR Clean-up kit, then quantified by Qubit and quality-checked on an Agilent 2100 Bioanalyzer. Sequencing of the libraries was done on an Illumina MiSeq with paired-end, single-indexed, 600-cycle runs. The original methods were these. MiXCR version 2.1.12 with the default MiXCR reference library was used to align and assemble TRB reads. Each unique CDR3 nucleotide sequence defined a clone, and only productive sequences with at least two reads were analysed. Repertoire diversity was assessed with alpha-parameterized diversity profiles (alpha 0 to 5), including the Shannon (alpha 1) and Simpson (alpha 2) indices, which were computed with an R script. The tcR package was used to compute combinatorial TRB VJ usage, which was then compared between cohorts by principal component analysis with ade4. Using GLIPH, TCRbeta CDR3s were clustered on pairs of cohorts matched for age and read depth, and a Wilcoxon test was used to compare cluster frequencies. After TCRdb reprocessed the reads, each CDR3 protein sequence was kept as one row, without DNA. TCRdb's processing, not the authors', yielded these V and J calls. The sample table on file contains around 2,200 distinct CDR3 sequences. 45% to 50% of the sample lies in the top ten.

The data are from a study of T cell clusters in autoimmune cytopenias (dated by TCRdb to the late 2010s). Background on the whole study: A median TRB sequencing depth of about 50,000 reads per sample was reached, and a median of roughly 2,500 distinct TRB clonotypes per sample was obtained. In autoimmune cytopenia patients, peripheral blood TRB and IGH repertoires were sequenced during active disease and over treatment follow-up, together with healthy, CLL and autoimmune hepatitis controls. The study was designed to test whether a disease-specific immune repertoire signature usable as a blood-based biomarker is carried by autoimmune cytopenia patients. General findings and caveats noted by the study authors: TRB repertoire shifts, with less even repertoires observed in secondary cytopenia and CLL, were mostly attributed to lymphoma bias rather than autoimmunity. In the comparison of secondary cytopenia with CLL, the cluster-lack signature was not observed, apparently because the dominant lymphoma-associated repertoire masked the signature. The T cell clusters were defined only in silico, and the functional role of the clusters was left to be validated experimentally. Compared with active autoimmune hepatitis patients, healthy donors had almost three times as many exclusive TRB clusters, a finding consistent with an autoimmunity-wide signature. GLIPH suggested that primary autoimmune cytopenia patients lacked physiological T cell clusters: 51 clusters were exclusive to healthy donors versus approximately 17 exclusive to patients.

For each sample, TRB amplification used approximately 230 ng of peripheral blood genomic DNA, equal to approximately 37,500 genome equivalents. There are 15 amino acids in the CDR3, from cysteine to phenylalanine inclusive. No DNA has been recorded. CDR1 is given as MNHEY and CDR2 as SMNVEV, both from the germline V gene (reference sequence). The sequencing sample was made of peripheral blood. This chain is built from TRBV27 and TRBJ2-7; without DNA, the TCRdb call of TRBD2 cannot be checked. This receptor was obtained from a human donor with an autoimmune cytopenia or autoimmune hepatitis (not recorded which). The CDR3 sequence is CASSLSQGPPYEQYF.